This T cell receptor (beta chain) derives from a study of technical replicates of blood from a few donors. TCRdb's table, derived via immunoSEQ multiplex PCR, lists solely in-frame clones and lacks some. The sample shows about 61,000 clones, approximately 97% of them seen only once. V lost 7 bases, J lost 5 bases, and 9 bases lay in between. From germline, CDR1 is MNHNS and CDR2 SASEGT. The CDR3 extends over 11 amino acids. The receptor was derived from a human donor in good health. The sequenced sample consisted of T cells isolated from PBMCs. The genes are TRBV6-1 and TRBJ2-7; no reliable D call. CDR3 region: CASKENDEQYF. In nucleotides, the CDR3 is TGTGCCAGCAAAGAGAATGACGAGCAGTACTTC.